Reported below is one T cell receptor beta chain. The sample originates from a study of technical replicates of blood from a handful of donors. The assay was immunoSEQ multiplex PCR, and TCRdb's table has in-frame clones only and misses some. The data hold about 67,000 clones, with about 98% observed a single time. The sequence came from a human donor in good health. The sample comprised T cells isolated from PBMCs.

The CDR3 DNA is TGTGCCAGCAGCCAAGCCGGGACTAGCCGCTACGAGCAGTACTTC. Translation gives CASSQAGTSRYEQYF. The V gene is TRBV4-2, the J gene TRBJ2-7; TRBD2 agrees at 9 bases. In germline, CDR1 is LGHNA, CDR2 YNFKEQ. The CDR3 consists of 15 residues. J was trimmed by 3 bases and V by 1 base; bases with no gene match: 4.